This entry describes one TCR beta chain. This record comes from a study of T-cell memory formation after mild COVID-19. Using its own MiXCR run on the 5' RACE reads, TCRdb lists one record per CDR3 protein. The data show about 180,000 distinct CDR3 sequences, with approximately 16% seen just once and about 1.9% held by the top ten. Sequencing was performed on PBMCs or a T cell subset sorted from them (not recorded which). The clonotype comes from an adult woman who had mild COVID-19 (a few samples of this study predate the infection). Cell type and time point are not known.

The chain's CDR3 is CASSLWRRGSGNQPQHF. The CDR3 DNA follows: TGTGCCAGCAGCCTCTGGAGGAGGGGGTCCGGCAATCAGCCCCAGCATTTT. V is TRBV7-8 and J is TRBJ1-5, with D possibly matching TRBD1 (6 bases). The V and J ends lost 5 bases and 2 bases respectively, with 19 bases between them. From germline, CDR1 is SGHVS and CDR2 FQNEAQ. CDR3 size: 17 residues.